The clone carrying this T cell receptor beta chain was observed many times. The antigen is not known. Via MiXCR, TCRdb re-called the 5' RACE reads, giving one row per CDR3 protein. The data hold about 130,000 distinct CDR3 sequences, with about 6.2% observed a single time. This record comes from a study of T cells after yellow fever vaccination. Whole-study context: Preparation used SMART-Seq v4 Ultra Low Input for the low-cell-number fractions.

The study, taken as a whole, reports: Weaker in magnitude, the secondary response showed a faster peak on day 5 versus 15. The appearance of a small share of clonotypes in both CD4 and CD8 compartments was observed. Most clones from primary vaccination resurfaced after the booster (about 96% CD4, over 75% CD8).

The source is a man younger than 40 who received the YFV17D yellow fever vaccine. Sequenced here: CD4+ T cells sorted from PBMCs, sampled 10 days after the yellow fever booster vaccination.

In DNA form, the CDR3 reads TGTGCCAGCAGTACAGGGGTCTATAATGAAAAACTGTTTTTT. Translated: CASSTGVYNEKLFF. The chain carries TRBV6-5 and TRBJ1-4; 7 positions match TRBD1. Losses at the gene ends were 5 bases for V and 4 bases for J; bases not matched to a gene: 4. This CDR3 contains 14 residues. Germline-derived CDR1 and CDR2 are MNHEY and SVGAGI.